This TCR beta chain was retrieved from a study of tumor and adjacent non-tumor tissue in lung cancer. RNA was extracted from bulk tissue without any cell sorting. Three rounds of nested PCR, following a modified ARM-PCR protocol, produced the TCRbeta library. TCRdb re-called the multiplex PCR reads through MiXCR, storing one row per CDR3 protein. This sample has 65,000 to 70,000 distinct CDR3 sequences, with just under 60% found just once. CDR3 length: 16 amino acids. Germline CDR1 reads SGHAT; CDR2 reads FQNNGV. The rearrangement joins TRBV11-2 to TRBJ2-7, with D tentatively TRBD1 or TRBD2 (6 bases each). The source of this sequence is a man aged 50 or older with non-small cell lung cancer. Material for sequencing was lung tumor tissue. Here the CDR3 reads CTNSSVRGHAPWEQYF. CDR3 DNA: TGTACCAATAGCTCTGTCCGGGGGCATGCCCCTTGGGAGCAGTACTTC. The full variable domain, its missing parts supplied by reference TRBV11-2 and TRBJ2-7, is EAGVAQSPRYKIIEKRQSVAFWCNPISGHATLYWYQQILGQGPKLLIQFQNNGVVDDSQLPKDRFSAERLKGVDSTLKIQPAKLEDSAVYLCTNSSVRGHAPWEQYFGPGTRLTVT.